These 24 T cell receptor beta chains came from one sample sequenced in a study of OX40 agonist ivuxolimab in advanced cancers. Using immunoSEQ multiplex PCR, the repertoire was profiled, and TCRdb retains in-frame clones only, with some absent. The table records 150,000 to 190,000 clones, around 94% of them present only once. The sequences come from CD4+ or CD8+ T cells sorted from blood, collected in a trial of the OX40 agonist ivuxolimab. The source is an adult with an advanced solid tumor such as melanoma, head and neck, liver or kidney cancer.

In nucleotides, the CDR3 is TGCGCCAGCAGCTACCGCGGAAACACTGAAGCTTTCTTT. It encodes CASSYRGNTEAFF. This sequence joins TRBV5-1 and TRBJ1-1; D is ambiguous. The CDR3 extends over 13 amino acids. Germline lookup yields CDR1 SGHRS and CDR2 YFSETQ. V was clipped by 3 bases and J by 2 bases, with 8 bases between them.

CDR3 in amino acids: CASSEILAGGDTQYF. The CDR3 bases are TGTGCCAGCAGTGAAATTTTAGCGGGAGGGGATACGCAGTATTTT. This chain links TRBV6-1 with TRBJ2-3; 11 bases are shared with TRBD2. This CDR3 has 15 residues. Trimming at V came to 2 bases and at J to 6 bases, leaving 4 bases not matched to a gene. CDR1 is MNHNS, CDR2 SASEGT, per germline.

The chain links TRBV5-1 to TRBJ1-3; D might be TRBD1 (5 bases). The CDR3 spans 17 residues. Germline CDR1 reads SGHRS; CDR2 reads YFSETQ. Deletions cut 0 bases from V and 2 bases from J, with 15 bases between. CDR3 residues: CASSLDAGMVTGNTIYF. CDR3 coding DNA: TGCGCCAGCAGCTTGGATGCAGGGATGGTCACTGGAAACACCATATATTTT.

This chain links TRBV5-1 with TRBJ2-5, with unresolved D. Germline-derived CDR1 and CDR2 are SGHRS and YFSETQ. V lost 1 base, J lost 1 base, and 8 bases lay in between. CDR3 length: 14 amino acids. CDR3 residues: CASSLSNSQETQYF. The CDR3 coding sequence is TGCGCCAGCAGCTTGAGTAACAGCCAAGAGACCCAGTACTTC.

The rearrangement links TRBV7-3 to TRBJ2-5, with unresolved D. V was pared by 0 bases and J by 4 bases, with 6 bases between. The CDR3 loop spans 13 amino acids. The germline CDR1 and CDR2 sequences are SGHTA and FQGTGA. CDR3 nucleotide sequence: TGTGCCAGCAGCTTAACCCCGGGAGAGACCCAGTACTTC. This sequence encodes CASSLTPGETQYF.

This chain uses TRBV5-1 with TRBJ2-5; no definite D call. Trimming cost V 0 bases and J 5 bases, with 11 bases left between them. This CDR3 comprises 14 residues. Germline V gene data show CDR1 as SGHRS and CDR2 as YFSETQ. The CDR3 region has the DNA TGCGCCAGCAGCTTGGCTATAACCCGGGAGACCCAGTACTTC. Translated, it gives CASSLAITRETQYF.

J is TRBJ2-6 and V is TRBV28; D gene uncertain. The CDR3 runs 16 residues. Trimming left V 11 bases short and J 0 bases short, with 17 bases between. Germline V gene data show CDR1 as MDHEN and CDR2 as SYDVKM. The CDR3 here is CAPRGPGDSGANVLTF. CDR3 nucleotide sequence: TGTGCCCCAAGAGGTCCCGGAGACTCTGGGGCCAACGTCCTGACTTTC. Full variable domain (missing parts from reference TRBV28 and TRBJ2-6): DVKVTQSSRYLVKRTGEKVFLECVQDMDHENMFWYRQDPGLGLRLIYFSYDVKMKEKGDIPEGYSVSREKKERFSLILESASTNQTSMYLCAPRGPGDSGANVLTFGAGSRLTVL.

V and J are TRBV6-1 and TRBJ2-3, with D unresolved. Trimming removed 6 bases at V and 4 bases at J, with 17 bases between. Per the germline V gene, CDR1 is MNHNS and CDR2 is SASEGT. This CDR3 contains 15 residues. The CDR3 DNA is TGTGCCAGCAGACGGGCCGCCGGCTCCCCAGATACGCAGTATTTT. This codes for CASRRAAGSPDTQYF.

The CDR3 here is CASSYERTGRNSPLHF. CDR3 coding DNA: TGTGCCAGCAGTTACGAGCGGACAGGGAGAAATTCACCCCTCCACTTT. The chain is built from TRBV6-5 and TRBJ1-6, with TRBD1 identical over 8 bases. The CDR3 loop spans 16 amino acids. V lost 2 bases, J lost 7 bases, and 7 bases stayed unmatched. Germline V lookup: CDR1 MNHEY, CDR2 SVGAGI.

V usage is TRBV5-1 and J usage is TRBJ1-1; the match to TRBD1 covers 7 bases. Per germline, CDR1 SGHRS and CDR2 YFSETQ. CDR3 length: 15 amino acids. The V gene end was trimmed by 3 bases and the J gene end by 0 bases; junction bases not matched to a gene: 5. The CDR3 reads CASSSRTGVNTEAFF. DNA for the CDR3: TGCGCCAGCAGCTCCCGCACAGGGGTGAACACTGAAGCTTTCTTT. The full variable domain, completed using reference TRBV5-1 and TRBJ1-1, is KAGVTQTPRYLIKTRGQQVTLSCSPISGHRSVSWYQQTPGQGLQFLFEYFSETQRNKGNFPGRFSGRQFSNSRSEMNVSTLELGDSALYLCASSSRTGVNTEAFFGQGTRLTVV.

This chain links TRBV7-9 with TRBJ2-5; 11 nucleotides align to TRBD2. The CDR3 length is 14 residues. V gave up 5 bases and J gave up 4 bases; unmatched junction bases: 3. CDR1 and CDR2 (germline): SEHNR, FQNEAQ (reference sequence). CDR3 coding DNA: TGTGCCAGCAGCAAACTAGCGGGAGTAGAGACCCAGTACTTC. This encodes CASSKLAGVETQYF.

V usage is TRBV27 and J usage is TRBJ1-5; D possibly corresponds to TRBD1 (5 bases). CDR3 length equals 15 residues. Germline V lookup: CDR1 MNHEY, CDR2 SMNVEV (reference sequence). The V end was cut by 3 bases, the J end by 6 bases, with 15 bases between. The CDR3 loop reads CASSLSWEGTQPQHF. CDR3 nucleotide sequence: TGTGCCAGCAGTTTGTCTTGGGAGGGGACTCAGCCCCAGCATTTT.

In this sample, this clone turned up a few times. The chain uses TRBV18 and TRBJ2-5; D ambiguous. Trimming left V 3 bases short and J 4 bases short, with 12 bases between. CDR1 KGHSH and CDR2 LQKENI come from the germline V gene. The CDR3 sequence is 14 residues long. CDR3 in amino acids: CASSPGRPRETQYF. DNA for the CDR3: TGTGCCAGCTCACCGGGTAGGCCGAGAGAGACCCAGTACTTC.

Written as DNA, the CDR3 is TGTGCCAGCAGCTCTACGGGGCCCTCGATTCAAGAGACCCAGTACTTC. Protein sequence: CASSSTGPSIQETQYF. This chain uses TRBV7-2 with TRBJ2-5; D assignment may be TRBD1 or TRBD2 (5 bases each). The CDR3 loop spans 16 amino acids. Germline CDR1 reads SGHTA; CDR2 reads FQGNSA. Trimming took 4 bases from V and 2 from J, leaving 17 bases between them.

The genes are TRBV6-6 and TRBJ1-4; D perhaps matches TRBD1 (6 bases). Germline assignment: CDR1 MNHNY and CDR2 SVGAGI (reference sequence). Trimming cost V 2 bases and J 6 bases, with 7 bases left between them. This CDR3 is built from 13 residues. This CDR3 is CASSYGQYEKLFF. The DNA of the CDR3 is TGTGCCAGCAGTTACGGACAGTATGAAAAACTGTTTTTT.

This chain uses TRBV5-6 with TRBJ2-1; 9 bases are a match to TRBD1. V lost 1 base to trimming and J lost 5 bases; unmatched junction nucleotides: 4. This CDR3 contains 15 residues. The germline V gene has CDR1 SGHDT and CDR2 YYEEEE. CDR3 amino acids: CASSLPGTGHNEQFF. CDR3 coding DNA: TGTGCCAGCAGCTTGCCCGGGACAGGGCACAATGAGCAGTTCTTC.

This chain connects TRBV30 to TRBJ2-7; D is unclear. Germline V gene lookup returns CDR1 GTSNPN and CDR2 SVGIG (reference sequence). This CDR3 has 11 residues. V shed 3 bases and J shed 3 bases, with 6 bases lying between them. The CDR3 protein is CAWSQNYEQYF. The DNA of the CDR3 is TGTGCCTGGAGCCAAAACTACGAGCAGTACTTC.

This chain connects TRBV28 to TRBJ2-7; a possible D gene is TRBD2 (5 bases). Germline V gives CDR1 MDHEN, CDR2 SYDVKM. V was pared by 5 bases and J by 1 base, with 18 bases between. CDR3 length equals 16 residues. As DNA, the CDR3 is TGTGCCAGCAGTGGCCATGGCGGGCCGGTATCCTACGAGCAGTACTTC. This translates into CASSGHGGPVSYEQYF.

This chain links TRBV2 with TRBJ1-1; TRBD1 aligns across 8 bases. The CDR3 contains 17 residues. Per the germline V gene, CDR1 is SNHLY and CDR2 is FYNNEI. Trimming at V came to 5 bases and at J to 4 bases, leaving 15 bases not matched to a gene. In DNA, the CDR3 is TGTGCCAGCAGTCCCATTATGACAGGGGCCTCAGGCACTGAAGCTTTCTTT. Protein product: CASSPIMTGASGTEAFF.

The V call is TRBV29-1, the J call TRBJ2-1; no definite D call. This CDR3 region has 15 residues. V was shortened by 2 bases and J by 0 bases, with 11 bases between the two germline ends. CDR1 SQVTM and CDR2 ANQGSEA come from the germline V gene. The CDR3 loop is CSVEKSASSYNEQFF. The CDR3 DNA sequence: TGCAGCGTTGAAAAGTCCGCAAGCTCCTACAATGAGCAGTTCTTC.

This chain connects TRBV2 to TRBJ2-7; a weak D match, TRBD2 (7 bases). The CDR3 has 22 amino acids. V dropped 5 bases and J dropped 4 bases, with 39 bases sitting between them. CDR1 and CDR2 from the germline V gene are SNHLY and FYNNEI. The CDR3 reads CASSRLPPVGGSSGRGEYEQYF. CDR3 in DNA: TGTGCCAGCAGTCGCCTCCCGCCGGTAGGGGGAAGTAGCGGTCGGGGGGAATACGAGCAGTACTTC.

V gene TRBV12-5 combines with J gene TRBJ2-3; 14 positions agree with TRBD2. The CDR3 has 16 residues. The V gene end was trimmed by 6 bases and the J gene end by 3 bases; junction bases not matched to a gene: 5. CDR1 LGHNT and CDR2 FRNRAP come from the germline V gene. The CDR3 protein is CASGSGLAGVTDTQYF. The CDR3 bases are TGTGCTAGTGGCTCGGGACTAGCGGGAGTTACAGATACGCAGTATTTT. Drawing the rest from reference TRBV12-5 and TRBJ2-3, the complete variable domain is DARVTQTPRHKVTEMGQEVTMRCQPILGHNTVFWYRQTMMQGLELLAYFRNRAPLDDSGMPKDRFSAEMPDATLATLKIQPSEPRDSAVYFCASGSGLAGVTDTQYFGPGTRLTVL.

The chain combines TRBV18 with TRBJ1-2, with TRBD1 matching 7 bases. The CDR3 totals 14 residues. Germline V gene sequence: CDR1 KGHSH, CDR2 LQKENI. V shed 3 bases, J shed 6 bases, and the junction held 7 bases outside the gene matches. CDR3 loop: CASSPLQGIDGYTF. Written as DNA, the CDR3 is TGTGCCAGCTCACCGTTACAGGGGATCGATGGCTACACCTTC.

The chain couples TRBV6-5 to TRBJ1-2; D perhaps matches TRBD1 (6 bases). V was pared by 6 bases and J by 4 bases, with 18 bases between. Germline V gene lookup returns CDR1 MNHEY and CDR2 SVGAGI. The CDR3 length is 15 residues. CDR3 sequence (DNA): TGTGCCAGCAGGTATAGACAGGCCCGACGCTATGGCTACACCTTC. Its protein is CASRYRQARRYGYTF.